Only a few counts were recorded for the clone carrying this T cell receptor (beta chain). No antigen is known for it. The sample comes from a study of spatial heterogeneity in lung cancer. Across the whole study: Detection of beta-chain sequences consistently exceeded that of alpha-chain sequences. Study-level points and caveats: Among blood samples, ubiquitous expanded tumor TCRs appeared more at resection than at follow-up.

TCRdb fed the 5' RACE reads into MiXCR, producing one record per CDR3 protein. The table has about 110,000 distinct CDR3 sequences, less than 14% seen once. V trimming: 5 bases; J trimming: 5 bases; junction bases outside the gene matches: 9. The CDR3 has 14 residues. Stated time point: blood at routine non-recurrence follow-up after resection. The sequenced sample was PBMCs, obtained at follow-up. The chain is built from TRBV23-1 and TRBJ2-7, with 7 positions matching TRBD1. TRBV23-1 carries the ORF label, with uncertain function. The receptor's source is a female donor with early-stage non-small cell lung cancer. The CDR3 DNA follows: TGCGCCAGCAGTGAATTGATCGACAGGGACGAGCAGTACGTC. Translating it yields CASSELIDRDEQYV.